These 12 T cell receptor beta chains originate from one sample sequenced in a study of blood T cells in healthy people across ages. Sample-barcoded 5' priming and a J-beta primer mix drove a second PCR of 7 to 11 cycles. TCRdb re-analysed the 5' RACE reads in MiXCR, keeping a single row per CDR3 protein. The profile covers nearly 1 million distinct CDR3 sequences, with 51% appearing a single time and over 20% taken by the ten largest. The sequenced sample was blood. The receptors come from a woman in her fifties or sixties in good health.

This clonotype appeared a few times. This sequence joins TRBV6-6 and TRBJ1-5; 8 bases agree with TRBD1. V was pared by 5 bases and J by 6 bases, with 12 bases of the junction left unmatched. This CDR3 is 16 amino acids long. CDR1 is MNHNY, CDR2 SVGAGI, per germline (reference sequence). This chain's CDR3 is CASSPWTGLFSQPQHF. The CDR3 bases are TGTGCCAGCAGTCCTTGGACAGGGCTATTTAGTCAGCCCCAGCATTTT.

V gene TRBV12-3 or TRBV12-4 combines with J gene TRBJ2-7, with D maybe TRBD1 (5 bases). This CDR3 comprises 15 residues. Deletions cut 0 bases from V and 4 bases from J, with 13 bases between. The CDR3 is CASSLAGKTVYEQYF. The CDR3 DNA reads TGTGCCAGCAGTTTAGCGGGGAAGACAGTTTACGAGCAGTACTTC.

The chain joins TRBV5-1 to TRBJ2-5, with TRBD2 matching 8 bases. The junction had 10 bases not matched to a gene; V was cut back by 4 bases and J by 2 bases. Germline lookup yields CDR1 SGHRS and CDR2 YFSETQ. CDR3 length: 16 residues. The CDR3 coding sequence is TGCGCCAGCAGCATGACTAGCGCAAGGGGGCAAGAGACCCAGTACTTC. It translates to CASSMTSARGQETQYF.

This clonotype was seen only a few times. The V call is TRBV27, the J call TRBJ2-5; D tentatively fits TRBD1 or TRBD2 (5 bases each). Germline V gives CDR1 MNHEY, CDR2 SMNVEV (reference sequence). V lost 3 bases and J lost 5, with 10 bases in between. This CDR3 spans 13 amino acids. CDR3 DNA: TGTGCCAGCAGTTTTCGGGGCTGGGAGACCCAGTACTTC. Translated, it gives CASSFRGWETQYF.

The chain carries TRBV10-3 and TRBJ2-3; TRBD2 aligns across 12 bases. The CDR3 runs to 16 residues. V trimming: 10 bases; J trimming: 4 bases; junction bases outside the gene matches: 12. CDR1 is ENHRY, CDR2 SYGVKD, per germline. The CDR3 nucleotides are TGTGCCACACAGGGGAGACTAGCGGGAGTTGCAGATACGCAGTATTTT. Translating gives CATQGRLAGVADTQYF.

This clonotype was found a few times. The chain has TRBV7-2 and TRBJ2-3, with D perhaps TRBD2 (6 bases). Germline CDR1 and CDR2: SGHTA and FQGNSA. This CDR3 contains 16 residues. V shed 5 bases and J shed 1 base, with 16 bases lying between them. In DNA, the CDR3 is TGTGCCAGCAGCGGAGCTGCTAGCGCTGGCACAGATACGCAGTATTTT. It translates to CASSGAASAGTDTQYF.

The rearrangement links TRBV7-2 to TRBJ2-7, with D perhaps being TRBD1 or TRBD2 (6 bases each). V lost 3 bases, J lost 6 bases, and 15 bases lay in between. In germline, CDR1 is SGHTA, CDR2 FQGNSA. The CDR3 is made up of 14 amino acids. This CDR3 reads CASSFGGARSEQYF. The CDR3 DNA sequence: TGTGCCAGCAGCTTCGGGGGCGCGAGGTCCGAGCAGTACTTC.

The CDR3 DNA reads TGTGCCAGCAGCAAGACAGAAACCTCCTACAATGAGCAGTTCTTC. Residues: CASSKTETSYNEQFF. J is TRBJ2-1 and V is TRBV5-5, with D possibly TRBD1 on 5 matching bases. From germline, CDR1 is SGHKS and CDR2 YYEKEE (reference sequence). V lost 4 bases to trimming and J lost 0 bases, with 11 bases between them. This CDR3 comprises 15 residues.

This chain connects TRBV7-9 to TRBJ2-1; D call uncertain. Per the germline V gene, CDR1 is SEHNR and CDR2 is FQNEAQ (reference sequence). The CDR3 totals 12 residues. Trimming shortened V by 5 bases and J by 8 bases, and 10 bases separated the two germline ends. CDR3 coding DNA: TGTGCCAGCAGCCTGCCTCTGGATGAGCAGTTCTTC. It yields the protein CASSLPLDEQFF.

The V gene is TRBV11-2, the J gene TRBJ2-3, with D unresolved. V shed 7 bases and J shed 6 bases, with 17 bases lying between them. The CDR3 consists of 14 residues. CDR1 and CDR2 from the germline V gene are SGHAT and FQNNGV. DNA of the CDR3: TGTGCCAGCAATACTGTGCCATCCTCCGATACGCAGTATTTT. Its translation is CASNTVPSSDTQYF.

This clonotype was counted between two and nine times. This chain uses TRBV29-1 with TRBJ1-1; 8 nucleotides match TRBD1. CDR1 and CDR2 (germline): SQVTM, ANQGSEA. J lost 4 bases, V lost 7 bases, and 8 bases had no gene match. This CDR3 comprises 13 residues. CDR3 amino acids: CSASTGATTEAFF. The CDR3 nucleotides read TGCAGCGCCTCGACAGGGGCGACCACTGAAGCTTTCTTT.

The V call is TRBV10-3, the J call TRBJ2-2; D is possibly TRBD1 or TRBD2 (5 bases each). From germline, CDR1 is ENHRY and CDR2 SYGVKD. V was shortened by 6 bases and J by 5 bases, with 10 bases between the two germline ends. The CDR3 spans 13 residues. The CDR3 protein is CAISRDGTGELFF. As DNA, the CDR3 is TGTGCCATCAGCCGGGACGGAACCGGGGAGCTGTTTTTT.